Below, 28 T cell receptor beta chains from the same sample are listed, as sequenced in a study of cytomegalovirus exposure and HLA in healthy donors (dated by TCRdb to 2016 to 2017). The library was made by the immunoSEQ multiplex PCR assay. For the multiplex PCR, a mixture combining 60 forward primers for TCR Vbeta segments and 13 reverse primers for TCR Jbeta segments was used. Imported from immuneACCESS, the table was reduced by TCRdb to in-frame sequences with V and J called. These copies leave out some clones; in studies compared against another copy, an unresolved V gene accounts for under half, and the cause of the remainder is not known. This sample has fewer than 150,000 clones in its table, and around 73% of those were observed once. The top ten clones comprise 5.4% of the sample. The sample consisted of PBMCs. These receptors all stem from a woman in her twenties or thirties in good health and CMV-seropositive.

CDR3 in DNA: TGTGCCAGTAGACCAGCGGGCCTGAAGAGCAATCTAGCCAAAAACATTCAGTACTTC. Translated, it gives CASRPAGLKSNLAKNIQYF. The V and J genes are TRBV19 and TRBJ2-4; TRBD2 is a possible D gene (6 bases). This CDR3 is 19 amino acids long. Deletions cut 6 bases from V and 0 bases from J, with 24 bases between. The V gene's germline CDR1 is LNHDA and CDR2 SQIVND (reference sequence).

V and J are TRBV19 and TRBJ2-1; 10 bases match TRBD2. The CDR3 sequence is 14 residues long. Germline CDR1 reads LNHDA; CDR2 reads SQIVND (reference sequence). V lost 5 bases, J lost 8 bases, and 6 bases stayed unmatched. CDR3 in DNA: TGTGCCAGTAGTCAGCGGGAGGGTACGGATGAGCAGTTCTTC. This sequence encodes CASSQREGTDEQFF.

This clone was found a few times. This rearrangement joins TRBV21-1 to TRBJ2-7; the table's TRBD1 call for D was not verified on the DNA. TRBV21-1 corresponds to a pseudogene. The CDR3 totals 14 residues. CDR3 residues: CASSKGRAPYEQYF. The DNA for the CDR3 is TGTGCCAGCAGCAAAGGCAGGGCCCCCTACGAGCAGTACTTC.

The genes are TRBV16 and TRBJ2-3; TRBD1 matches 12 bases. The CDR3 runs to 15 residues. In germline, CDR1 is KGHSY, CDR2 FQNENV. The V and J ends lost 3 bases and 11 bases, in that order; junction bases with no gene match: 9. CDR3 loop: CASSHSGDRGPGQYF. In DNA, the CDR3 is TGTGCCAGCAGCCATTCCGGGGACAGGGGGCCCGGGCAGTATTTT. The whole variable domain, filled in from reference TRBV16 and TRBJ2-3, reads GEEVAQTPKHLVRGEGQKAKLYCAPIKGHSYVFWYQQVLKNEFKFLISFQNENVFDETGMPKERFSAKCLPNSPCSLEIQATKLEDSAVYFCASSHSGDRGPGQYFGPGTRLTVL.

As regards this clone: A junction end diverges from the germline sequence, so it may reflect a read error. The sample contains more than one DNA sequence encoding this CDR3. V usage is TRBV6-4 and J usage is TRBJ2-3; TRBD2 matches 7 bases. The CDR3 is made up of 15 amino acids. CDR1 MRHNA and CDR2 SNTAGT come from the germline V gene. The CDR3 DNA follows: TGTGCTAGCAGTGACGGCTCCAGCGGGATTGATACGCAGTATTTT. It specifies CASSDGSSGIDTQYF.

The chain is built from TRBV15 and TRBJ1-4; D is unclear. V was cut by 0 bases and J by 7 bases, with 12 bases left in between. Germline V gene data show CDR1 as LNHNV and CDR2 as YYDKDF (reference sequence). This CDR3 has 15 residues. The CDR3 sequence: CATSRDRDRSEKLFF. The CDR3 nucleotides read TGTGCCACCAGCAGAGATCGAGATAGGAGTGAAAAACTGTTTTTT.

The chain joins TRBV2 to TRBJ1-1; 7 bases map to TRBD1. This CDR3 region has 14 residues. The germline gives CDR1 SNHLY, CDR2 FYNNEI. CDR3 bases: TGTGCTTCCACGGGGGGGACAGCTAACACTGAAGCTTTCTTT. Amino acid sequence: CASTGGTANTEAFF.

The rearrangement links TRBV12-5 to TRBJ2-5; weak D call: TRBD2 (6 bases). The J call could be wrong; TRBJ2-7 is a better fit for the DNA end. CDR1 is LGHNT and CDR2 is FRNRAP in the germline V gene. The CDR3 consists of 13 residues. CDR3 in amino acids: CASGLHGTYEQYF. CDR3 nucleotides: TGTGCTAGTGGTTTGCACGGGACTTACGAGCAGTACTTC.

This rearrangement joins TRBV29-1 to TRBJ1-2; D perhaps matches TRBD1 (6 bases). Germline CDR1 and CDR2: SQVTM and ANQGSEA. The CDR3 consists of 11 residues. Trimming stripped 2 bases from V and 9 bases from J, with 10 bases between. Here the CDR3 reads CSVEQGISYTF. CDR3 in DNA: TGCAGCGTTGAACAGGGGATAAGCTACACCTTC. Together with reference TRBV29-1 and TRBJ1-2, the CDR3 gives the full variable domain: SAVISQKPSRDICQRGTSLTIQCQVDSQVTMMFWYRQQPGQSLTLIATANQGSEATYESGFVIDKFPISRPNLTFSTLTVSNMSPEDSSIYLCSVEQGISYTFGSGTRLTVV.

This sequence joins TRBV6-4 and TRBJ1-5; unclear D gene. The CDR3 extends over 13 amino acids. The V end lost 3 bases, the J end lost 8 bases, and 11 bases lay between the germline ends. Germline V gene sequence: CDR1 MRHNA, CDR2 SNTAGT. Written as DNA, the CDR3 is TGTGCCAGCAGTGAATCAGGTTGGGAGCCCCAGCATTTT. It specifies CASSESGWEPQHF.

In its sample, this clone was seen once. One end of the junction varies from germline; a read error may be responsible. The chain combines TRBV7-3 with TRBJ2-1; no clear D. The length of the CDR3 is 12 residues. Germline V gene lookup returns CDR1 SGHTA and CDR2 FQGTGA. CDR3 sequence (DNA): TGTGCCAGCAGCTTAAATTTCGGTGAGCGGTTCTTC. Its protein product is CASSLNFGERFF.

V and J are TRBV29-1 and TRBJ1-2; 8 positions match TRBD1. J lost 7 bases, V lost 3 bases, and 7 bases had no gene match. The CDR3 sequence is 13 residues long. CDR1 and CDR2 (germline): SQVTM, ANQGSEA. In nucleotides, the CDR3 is TGCAGCGTTGATTTGCAGGGGGCGGGTGGCTACACCTTC. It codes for CSVDLQGAGGYTF.

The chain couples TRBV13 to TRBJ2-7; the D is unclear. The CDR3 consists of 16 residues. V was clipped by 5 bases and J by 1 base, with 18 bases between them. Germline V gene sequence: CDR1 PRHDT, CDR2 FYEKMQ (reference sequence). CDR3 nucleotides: TGTGCCAGCAGCGCCTTGAGCGTGGTTGGGTCCTACGAGCAGTACTTC. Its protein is CASSALSVVGSYEQYF. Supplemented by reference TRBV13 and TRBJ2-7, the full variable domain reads AAGVIQSPRHLIKEKRETATLKCYPIPRHDTVYWYQQGPGQDPQFLISFYEKMQSDKGSIPDRFSAQQFSDYHSELNMSSLELGDSALYFCASSALSVVGSYEQYFGPGTRLTVT.

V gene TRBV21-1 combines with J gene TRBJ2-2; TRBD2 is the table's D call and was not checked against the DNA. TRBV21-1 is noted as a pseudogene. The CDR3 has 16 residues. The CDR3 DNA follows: TGTGCCAGCAGCAAAAGGGCGGGAGGGAACACCGGGGAGCTGTTTTTT. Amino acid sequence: CASSKRAGGNTGELFF.

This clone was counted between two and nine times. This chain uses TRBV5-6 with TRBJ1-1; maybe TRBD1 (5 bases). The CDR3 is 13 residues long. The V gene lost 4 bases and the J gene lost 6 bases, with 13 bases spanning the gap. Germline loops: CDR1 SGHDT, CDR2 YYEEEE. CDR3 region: CASSELRAPEAFF. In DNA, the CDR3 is TGTGCCAGCAGCGAGCTCAGGGCCCCTGAAGCTTTCTTT.

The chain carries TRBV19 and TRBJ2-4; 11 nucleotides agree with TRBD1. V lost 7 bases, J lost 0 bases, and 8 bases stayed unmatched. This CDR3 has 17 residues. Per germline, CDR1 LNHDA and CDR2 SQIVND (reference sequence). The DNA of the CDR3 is TGTGCCAGTACATGGACAGGGGGCCCCTTAGCCAAAAACATTCAGTACTTC. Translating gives CASTWTGGPLAKNIQYF.

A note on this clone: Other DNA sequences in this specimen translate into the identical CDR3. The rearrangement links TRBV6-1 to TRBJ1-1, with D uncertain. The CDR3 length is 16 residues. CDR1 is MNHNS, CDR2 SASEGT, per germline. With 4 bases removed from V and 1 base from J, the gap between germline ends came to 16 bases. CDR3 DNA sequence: TGTGCCAGCAGTGCTCAACCGCGGGGAGGGAACACTGAAGCTTTCTTT. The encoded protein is CASSAQPRGGNTEAFF.

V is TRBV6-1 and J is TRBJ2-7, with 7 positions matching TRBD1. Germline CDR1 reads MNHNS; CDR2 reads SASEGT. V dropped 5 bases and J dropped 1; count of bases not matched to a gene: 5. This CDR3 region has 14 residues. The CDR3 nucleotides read TGTGCCAGCAGTCCCGGGACAGTATCCTACGAGCAGTACTTC. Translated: CASSPGTVSYEQYF.

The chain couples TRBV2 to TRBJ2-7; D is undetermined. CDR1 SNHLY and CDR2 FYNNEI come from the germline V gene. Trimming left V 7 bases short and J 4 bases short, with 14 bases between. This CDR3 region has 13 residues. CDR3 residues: CASKENAAYEQYF. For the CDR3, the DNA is TGTGCCAGCAAGGAGAACGCGGCATACGAGCAGTACTTC. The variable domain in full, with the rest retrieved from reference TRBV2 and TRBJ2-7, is EPEVTQTPSHQVTQMGQEVILRCVPISNHLYFYWYRQILGQKVEFLVSFYNNEISEKSEIFDDQFSVERPDGSNFTLKIRSTKLEDSAMYFCASKENAAYEQYFGPGTRLTVT.

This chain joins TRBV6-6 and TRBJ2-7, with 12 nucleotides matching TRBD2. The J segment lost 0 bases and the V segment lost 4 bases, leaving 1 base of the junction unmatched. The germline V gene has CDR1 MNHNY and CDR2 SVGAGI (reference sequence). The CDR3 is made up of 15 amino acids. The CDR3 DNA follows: TGTGCCAGCAGTTCGACTAGCGGGAGCTCCTACGAGCAGTACTTC. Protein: CASSSTSGSSYEQYF.

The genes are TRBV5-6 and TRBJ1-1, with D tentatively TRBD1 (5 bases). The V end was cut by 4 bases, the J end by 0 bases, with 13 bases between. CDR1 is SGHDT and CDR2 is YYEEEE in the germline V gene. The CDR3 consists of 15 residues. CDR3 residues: CASSPLTDLNTEAFF. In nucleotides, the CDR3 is TGTGCCAGCAGCCCCTTGACAGATTTGAACACTGAAGCTTTCTTT.

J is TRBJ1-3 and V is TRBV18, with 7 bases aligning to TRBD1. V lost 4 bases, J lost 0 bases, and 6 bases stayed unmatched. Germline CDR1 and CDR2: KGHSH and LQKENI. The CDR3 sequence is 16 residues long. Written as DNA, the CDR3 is TGTGCCAGCTCACTAGCCGACAGGGACTCTGGAAACACCATATATTTT. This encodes CASSLADRDSGNTIYF. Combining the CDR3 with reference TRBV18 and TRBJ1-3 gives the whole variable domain NAGVMQNPRHLVRRRGQEARLRCSPMKGHSHVYWYRQLPEEGLKFMVYLQKENIIDESGMPKERFSAEFPKEGPSILRIQQVVRGDSAAYFCASSLADRDSGNTIYFGEGSWLTVV.

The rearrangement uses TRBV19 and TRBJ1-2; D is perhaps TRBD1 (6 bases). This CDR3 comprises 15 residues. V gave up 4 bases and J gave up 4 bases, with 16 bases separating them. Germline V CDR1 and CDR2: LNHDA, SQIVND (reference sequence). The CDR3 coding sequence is TGTGCCAGTAGTAAAGGGACACCTATTGGCTATGGCTACACCTTC. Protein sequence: CASSKGTPIGYGYTF.

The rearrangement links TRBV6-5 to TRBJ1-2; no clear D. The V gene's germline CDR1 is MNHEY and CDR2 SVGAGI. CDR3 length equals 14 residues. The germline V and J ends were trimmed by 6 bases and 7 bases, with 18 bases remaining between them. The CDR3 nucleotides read TGTGCCAGCAGCCAGGACCGTACTAGGAGTGGCTACACCTTC. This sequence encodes CASSQDRTRSGYTF.

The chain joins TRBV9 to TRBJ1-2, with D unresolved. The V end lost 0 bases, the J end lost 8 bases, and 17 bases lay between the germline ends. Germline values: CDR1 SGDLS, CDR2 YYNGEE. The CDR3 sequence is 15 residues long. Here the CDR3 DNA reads TGTGCCAGCAGCGTAGGATTGCGGACTAAAGGGGGCTACACCTTC. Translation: CASSVGLRTKGGYTF.

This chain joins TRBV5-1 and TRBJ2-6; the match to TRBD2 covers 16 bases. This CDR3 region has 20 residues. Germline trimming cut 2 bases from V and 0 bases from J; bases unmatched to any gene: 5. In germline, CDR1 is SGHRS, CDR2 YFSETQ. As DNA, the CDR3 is TGCGCCAGCAGCTTTTGGGGACTAGCGGGGGGGGACTCTGGGGCCAACGTCCTGACTTTC. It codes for CASSFWGLAGGDSGANVLTF.

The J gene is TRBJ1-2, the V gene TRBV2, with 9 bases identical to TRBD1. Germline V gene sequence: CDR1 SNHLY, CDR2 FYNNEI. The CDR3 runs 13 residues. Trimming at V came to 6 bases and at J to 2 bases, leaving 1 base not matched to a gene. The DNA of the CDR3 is TGTGCCAGCAGGGGGACAGGGAACTATGGCTACACCTTC. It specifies CASRGTGNYGYTF. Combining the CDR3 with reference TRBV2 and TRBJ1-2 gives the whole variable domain EPEVTQTPSHQVTQMGQEVILRCVPISNHLYFYWYRQILGQKVEFLVSFYNNEISEKSEIFDDQFSVERPDGSNFTLKIRSTKLEDSAMYFCASRGTGNYGYTFGSGTRLTVV.

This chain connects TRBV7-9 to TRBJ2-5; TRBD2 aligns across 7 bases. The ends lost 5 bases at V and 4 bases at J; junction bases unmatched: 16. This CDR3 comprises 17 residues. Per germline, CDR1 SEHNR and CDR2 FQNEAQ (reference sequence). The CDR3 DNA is TGTGCCAGCAGCCCCTCTAGGCGCGGGAGTATACGAGAGACCCAGTACTTC. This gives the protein CASSPSRRGSIRETQYF.